Below are 25 T cell receptor beta chains sequenced from a single sample in a study of OX40 agonist ivuxolimab in advanced cancers. Assay used: immunoSEQ multiplex PCR; TCRdb lists only in-frame clones, some missing. The table lists about 23,000 clones, approximately 83% of them singletons. The sequenced sample was CD4+ or CD8+ T cells sorted from blood, obtained in a trial of the OX40 agonist ivuxolimab. Every receptor here comes from an adult with an advanced solid tumor such as melanoma, head and neck, liver or kidney cancer.

The chain links TRBV4-3 to TRBJ2-3; D perhaps matches TRBD2 (5 bases). Trimming removed 0 bases at V and 4 bases at J, with 14 bases between. Germline V gene lookup returns CDR1 LGHNA and CDR2 YSLEER. This CDR3 has 16 residues. For the CDR3, the DNA is TGCGCCAGCAGCCAAGAGTTCTTTCGGGGAGCAGATACGCAGTATTTT. It is translated as CASSQEFFRGADTQYF.

This clone came up a few times. The gene calls are TRBV5-6 and TRBJ1-2, with D unresolved. This CDR3 is built from 13 residues. CDR1 is SGHDT and CDR2 is YYEEEE in the germline V gene. V was clipped by 0 bases and J by 8 bases, with 11 bases between them. This chain's CDR3 is CASSLGDGYGYTF. CDR3 in DNA: TGTGCCAGCAGCTTGGGAGACGGATACGGCTACACCTTC.

The chain has TRBV7-2 and TRBJ2-4, with D perhaps being TRBD1 or TRBD2 (5 bases each). Germline values: CDR1 SGHTA, CDR2 FQGNSA. CDR3 length equals 15 residues. V dropped 5 bases and J dropped 3 bases, with 14 bases sitting between them. The chain's CDR3 is CASSTWGSGKNIQYF. The DNA for the CDR3 is TGTGCCAGCAGCACCTGGGGGAGTGGCAAAAACATTCAGTACTTC.

The chain recombines TRBV10-3 with TRBJ2-7; D could derive from TRBD1 or TRBD2 (6 bases each). This CDR3 is built from 12 residues. V dropped 6 bases and J dropped 5 bases, with 11 bases sitting between them. Germline V lookup: CDR1 ENHRY, CDR2 SYGVKD. CDR3 sequence (DNA): TGTGCCATCAGGGGGGGCCTCGACGAGCAGTACTTC. Protein product: CAIRGGLDEQYF.

V gene TRBV18 combines with J gene TRBJ1-1, with 8 bases matching TRBD1. The junction had 8 bases not matched to a gene; V was cut back by 3 bases and J by 2 bases. This CDR3 is built from 16 residues. Per the germline V gene, CDR1 is KGHSH and CDR2 is LQKENI. The CDR3 DNA sequence: TGTGCCAGCTCACCGGGTCGGGACAGGAGAAACACTGAAGCTTTCTTT. Protein product: CASSPGRDRRNTEAFF.

V usage is TRBV2 and J usage is TRBJ1-1, with D possibly TRBD1 on 6 matching bases. Germline V CDR1 and CDR2: SNHLY, FYNNEI. Trimming shortened V by 6 bases and J by 1 base, and 12 bases separated the two germline ends. CDR3 size: 14 residues. CDR3 nucleotides: TGTGCCAGCAGCGGCGGGACACAGAACACTGAAGCTTTCTTT. Its protein is CASSGGTQNTEAFF. Supplemented by reference TRBV2 and TRBJ1-1, the full variable domain reads EPEVTQTPSHQVTQMGQEVILRCVPISNHLYFYWYRQILGQKVEFLVSFYNNEISEKSEIFDDQFSVERPDGSNFTLKIRSTKLEDSAMYFCASSGGTQNTEAFFGQGTRLTVV.

This clone has only a few counts. The chain carries TRBV29-1 and TRBJ2-7; D is perhaps TRBD1 (5 bases). V dropped 3 bases and J dropped 4 bases, with 19 bases sitting between them. The germline V gene encodes CDR1 SQVTM and CDR2 ANQGSEA. The CDR3 totals 15 residues. The CDR3 DNA reads TGCAGCGTTGAGGATGACAGCAGAGACCAGTACGAGCAGTACTTC. Protein sequence: CSVEDDSRDQYEQYF.

This clone rates as medium-sized. The chain employs TRBV28 and TRBJ2-4; TRBD1 might be the D (5 bases). This CDR3 comprises 17 residues. CDR1 is MDHEN and CDR2 is SYDVKM in the germline V gene. Between the trimmed V and J ends, which lost 4 bases and 0 bases, there was a span of 16 bases. CDR3 bases: TGTGCCAGCAGTTCGGAGAGACAGATCCTAGCCAAAAACATTCAGTACTTC. Protein product: CASSSERQILAKNIQYF.

This clone is a singleton in its sample. The genes are TRBV7-9 and TRBJ2-7; no clear D gene. Trimming stripped 2 bases from V and 4 bases from J, with 6 bases between. There are 12 residues in the CDR3. Germline V gene data show CDR1 as SEHNR and CDR2 as FQNEAQ (reference sequence). The CDR3 here is CASSLNTYEQYF. In DNA form, the CDR3 reads TGTGCCAGCAGCTTAAATACTTACGAGCAGTACTTC.

The chain links TRBV7-9 to TRBJ1-1; a weak D match, TRBD1 (5 bases). The CDR3 is 15 residues long. Germline loops: CDR1 SEHNR, CDR2 FQNEAQ (reference sequence). The ends were cut back, 5 bases at V and 0 bases at J, with 13 bases in the middle. The CDR3 DNA reads TGTGCCAGCAGCCTCCTGCTAGGGGTGAACACTGAAGCTTTCTTT. As protein: CASSLLLGVNTEAFF.

V usage is TRBV27 and J usage is TRBJ2-7, with D perhaps TRBD1 (6 bases). Per the germline V gene, CDR1 is MNHEY and CDR2 is SMNVEV (reference sequence). Between the trimmed V and J ends, which lost 8 bases and 3 bases, there was a span of 11 bases. The CDR3 has 12 residues. The chain's CDR3 is CASGEGGYEQYF. CDR3 in DNA: TGTGCCAGCGGCGAAGGGGGCTACGAGCAGTACTTC.

This rearrangement joins TRBV6-5 to TRBJ2-3, with D perhaps matching TRBD2 (5 bases). The length of the CDR3 is 14 residues. Between the trimmed V and J ends, which lost 5 bases and 0 bases, there was a span of 9 bases. Germline CDR1 and CDR2: MNHEY and SVGAGI. The CDR3 DNA follows: TGTGCCAGCAGTATTAGCGAAAGCACAGATACGCAGTATTTT. This translates into CASSISESTDTQYF.

The sample holds a few counts of this clone. DNA of the CDR3: TGCGCCAGCAGCCAAACCCCCGGCGGGGGGGACACAGATACGCAGTATTTT. Protein: CASSQTPGGGDTDTQYF. This sequence joins TRBV4-3 and TRBJ2-3; 9 bases agree with TRBD2. The CDR3 totals 17 residues. V dropped 2 bases and J dropped 2; count of bases not matched to a gene: 8. Germline V gene lookup returns CDR1 LGHNA and CDR2 YSLEER.

The chain recombines TRBV6-5 with TRBJ1-5, with D maybe TRBD1 (5 bases). V lost 0 bases and J lost 4, with 7 bases in between. CDR3 length: 14 amino acids. Germline-derived CDR1 and CDR2 are MNHEY and SVGAGI. The CDR3 spells CASSYSAGNQPQHF. The CDR3, as DNA: TGTGCCAGCAGTTACTCGGCAGGGAATCAGCCCCAGCATTTT.

This chain joins TRBV19 and TRBJ2-7, with 13 bases aligning to TRBD2. The germline V gene encodes CDR1 LNHDA and CDR2 SQIVND (reference sequence). V was clipped by 5 bases and J by 0 bases; unmatched bases: 7. The CDR3 consists of 17 residues. In DNA form, the CDR3 reads TGTGCCAGTAGTTCCGGACTAGCGGGGGTGGCCTCCTACGAGCAGTACTTC. Its translation: CASSSGLAGVASYEQYF.

J is TRBJ1-4 and V is TRBV4-3; possibly TRBD1 for D (5 bases). Germline-derived CDR1 and CDR2 are LGHNA and YSLEER. The germline V and J ends were trimmed by 0 bases and 8 bases, with 16 bases remaining between them. The CDR3 has 16 amino acids. In nucleotides, the CDR3 is TGCGCCAGCAGCCAAGATCACGGGGGAAGGGGCGAAAAACTGTTTTTT. Protein product: CASSQDHGGRGEKLFF.

This rearrangement joins TRBV1 to TRBJ1-5; the DNA was not compared with TRBD1, the D call given in the table. TRBV1 is a known pseudogene. CDR3 length: 22 residues. CDR3 in amino acids: CTSSQEAVLGGPCGLSNQPQHF. In DNA form, the CDR3 reads TGCACCAGCAGCCAAGAGGCCGTTCTAGGGGGTCCCTGCGGGCTCAGCAATCAGCCCCAGCATTTT.

This chain links TRBV29-1 with TRBJ1-2; TRBD1 matches 10 bases. J lost 4 bases, V lost 6 bases, and 5 bases had no gene match. Germline CDR1 is SQVTM and CDR2 is ANQGSEA. This CDR3 comprises 13 residues. Here the CDR3 reads CSVTDRGAYGYTF. The CDR3 DNA reads as TGCAGCGTAACGGACAGGGGGGCCTATGGCTACACCTTC.

The V and J genes are TRBV5-1 and TRBJ2-3; tentative D call: TRBD2 (6 bases). Trimming took 0 bases from V and 4 from J, leaving 18 bases between them. The V gene's germline CDR1 is SGHRS and CDR2 YFSETQ. The length of the CDR3 is 17 residues. CDR3 nucleotide sequence: TGCGCCAGCAGCTTGGGCATTAGCGGCTTTGACGCAGATACGCAGTATTTT. The encoded protein is CASSLGISGFDADTQYF.

Here the CDR3 reads CASSEGPTNSYEQYF. The CDR3 DNA follows: TGTGCCAGCAGCGAGGGACCGACTAATTCCTACGAGCAGTACTTC. This chain links TRBV7-9 with TRBJ2-7, with D tentatively TRBD1 or TRBD2 (5 bases each). V was pared by 5 bases and J by 1 base, with 15 bases between. The CDR3 totals 15 residues. Germline-derived CDR1 and CDR2 are SEHNR and FQNEAQ (reference sequence).

The chain carries TRBV5-1 and TRBJ2-1, with TRBD2 matching over 12 bases. Germline V gene lookup returns CDR1 SGHRS and CDR2 YFSETQ. This CDR3 is 15 amino acids long. The trim removed 0 bases at V and 7 bases at J, leaving 2 bases unmatched. This CDR3 is CASSLETSGGNEQFF. In DNA form, the CDR3 reads TGCGCCAGCAGCTTGGAAACTAGCGGGGGGAATGAGCAGTTCTTC.

The rearrangement joins TRBV13 to TRBJ1-1; 7 bases are a match to TRBD1. The CDR3 has 14 amino acids. Losses at the gene ends were 0 bases for V and 4 bases for J; bases not matched to a gene: 2. Looked up from germline, CDR1 is PRHDT and CDR2 is FYEKMQ (reference sequence). Written as DNA, the CDR3 is TGTGCCAGCAGCTTAGGGGCAGGGGGCACTGAAGCTTTCTTT. It codes for CASSLGAGGTEAFF. Drawing the rest from reference TRBV13 and TRBJ1-1, the complete variable domain is AAGVIQSPRHLIKEKRETATLKCYPIPRHDTVYWYQQGPGQDPQFLISFYEKMQSDKGSIPDRFSAQQFSDYHSELNMSSLELGDSALYFCASSLGAGGTEAFFGQGTRLTVV.

This clone was detected once. The chain uses TRBV4-1 and TRBJ1-1; 9 bases align to TRBD1. J gave up 7 bases and V 1 base, and 1 base lay outside the gene matches. CDR1 and CDR2 (germline): MGHRA, YSYEKL. The CDR3 contains 13 residues. CDR3 residues: CASSQGDRDEAFF. CDR3 DNA: TGCGCCAGCAGCCAAGGGGACAGGGATGAAGCTTTCTTT.

This chain links TRBV7-6 with TRBJ2-3; D might be TRBD1 or TRBD2, each matching 6 bases. This CDR3 has 15 amino acids. Germline CDR1 and CDR2: SGHVS and FNYEAQ. The germline V and J ends were trimmed by 0 bases and 5 bases, with 12 bases remaining between them. DNA of the CDR3: TGTGCCAGCAGCTTAGCGGGGGGCCAGGGAGATACGCAGTATTTT. Protein sequence: CASSLAGGQGDTQYF.

CDR3 region: CASSSRTPEASSYNSPLHF. In DNA, the CDR3 is TGTGCCAGCAGCTCCAGGACCCCCGAAGCGAGCTCCTATAATTCACCCCTCCACTTT. The gene calls are TRBV7-6 and TRBJ1-6, with D unclear. The CDR3 has 19 amino acids. The V and J ends lost 4 bases and 0 bases respectively, with 19 bases between them. CDR1 and CDR2 from the germline V gene are SGHVS and FNYEAQ.